One and the same sample provided the 20 T cell receptor beta chains below, sequenced in a study of shared clonotypes between healthy human individuals. Assay used: immunoSEQ multiplex PCR; TCRdb lists only in-frame clones, some missing. The sample shows some 1 million clones, around four fifths of them seen only once. The sequencing input was memory CD4+ T cells sorted from blood. Subset defined: CD45RA-negative fraction. Source of these receptors: a man aged 18 to 30 in good health.

Notes on this clone: At the DNA level, this CDR3 is encoded by other sequences in the same sample as well. The chain couples TRBV6-5 to TRBJ2-5, with no clear D. CDR1 is MNHEY, CDR2 SVGAGI, per germline. The CDR3 has 13 amino acids. V was pared by 0 bases and J by 2 bases, with 4 bases between. The CDR3 DNA reads as TGTGCCAGCAGTTACTCGAGGCAAGAGACCCAGTACTTC. Translation gives CASSYSRQETQYF.

Turning to this clone: A single base separates this from a much larger clone, so it may be a read error. The same CDR3 arises from other DNA sequences in this sample as well. The rearrangement joins TRBV5-1 to TRBJ1-5; no clear D. Germline V gene lookup returns CDR1 SGHRS and CDR2 YFSETQ. V dropped 0 bases and J dropped 4 bases, with 5 bases sitting between them. The CDR3 spans 13 residues. CDR3 sequence (DNA): TGCGCCAGCAGCTTGGCCCCTAATCAGCCCCAGCATTTT. Its translation: CASSLAPNQPQHF.

J is TRBJ2-7 and V is TRBV6-5; maybe TRBD1 (5 bases). Germline-derived CDR1 and CDR2 are MNHEY and SVGAGI. The ends were cut back, 0 bases at V and 5 bases at J, with 17 bases in the middle. There are 16 residues in the CDR3. CDR3 protein: CASSYSNRPGIHEQYF. The CDR3 DNA is TGTGCCAGCAGTTACTCTAATCGCCCAGGGATCCACGAGCAGTACTTC.

J is TRBJ2-7 and V is TRBV2; 7 nucleotides align to TRBD1. Per germline, CDR1 SNHLY and CDR2 FYNNEI. This CDR3 comprises 12 residues. J was trimmed by 8 bases and V by 4 bases; bases with no gene match: 5. This chain's CDR3 is CASSVQGEKQYF. Written as DNA, the CDR3 is TGTGCCAGCAGTGTTCAGGGGGAGAAGCAGTACTTC.

The chain employs TRBV7-3 and TRBJ2-3; the D call may be TRBD1 or TRBD2 (5 bases each). V was clipped by 5 bases and J by 3 bases, with 15 bases between them. The CDR3 is 15 amino acids. Looked up from germline, CDR1 is SGHTA and CDR2 is FQGTGA. The CDR3 region has the DNA TGTGCCAGCAGCGCGTCTCCGGGACCGACAGATACGCAGTATTTT. The encoded protein is CASSASPGPTDTQYF. The complete variable domain, with remaining parts taken from reference TRBV7-3 and TRBJ2-3, reads GAGVSQTPSNKVTEKGKYVELRCDPISGHTALYWYRQSLGQGPEFLIYFQGTGAADDSGLPNDRFFAVRPEGSVSTLKIQRTERGDSAVYLCASSASPGPTDTQYFGPGTRLTVL.

In its sample, this clone was seen many times. The chain carries TRBV20-1 and TRBJ2-5; possibly TRBD2 for D (5 bases). The CDR3 runs to 11 residues. V was trimmed by 3 bases and J by 5 bases, leaving 7 bases between them. The germline V gene encodes CDR1 DFQATT and CDR2 SNEGSKA (reference sequence). DNA of the CDR3: TGCAGTGCTAGGCGGGCTGAGACCCAGTACTTC. Translated, it gives CSARRAETQYF.

This rearrangement joins TRBV29-1 to TRBJ1-4; D ambiguous. Trimming took off 6 bases at V and 8 bases at J, with 19 bases between the two ends. The CDR3 extends over 14 amino acids. Germline CDR1 reads SQVTM; CDR2 reads ANQGSEA. As DNA, the CDR3 is TGCAGCGTCCAGCGGCCGGGAGGAGAAGAAAAACTGTTTTTT. Residues: CSVQRPGGEEKLFF.

The chain has TRBV5-1 and TRBJ2-7, with 7 bases fitting TRBD2. The germline V gene encodes CDR1 SGHRS and CDR2 YFSETQ. CDR3 length equals 16 residues. The V segment lost 1 base and the J segment 1 base; nucleotides outside the gene matches: 8. The CDR3, as DNA: TGCGCCAGCAGCTTGTTAGCGGGCCCAACTTCCTACGAGCAGTACTTC. Its translation: CASSLLAGPTSYEQYF.

The V call is TRBV5-1, the J call TRBJ2-5; 7 nucleotides align to TRBD2. The CDR3 sequence is 14 residues long. Germline V gene sequence: CDR1 SGHRS, CDR2 YFSETQ. V was pared by 5 bases and J by 4 bases, with 8 bases of the junction left unmatched. CDR3 bases: TGCGCCAGCAGGTGGCGGGAGCTTACAGAGACCCAGTACTTC. Its translation is CASRWRELTETQYF.

The CDR3 region has the DNA TGTGCCTGGAGTGGGTCCGTTAGGAACACTGAAGCTTTCTTT. This codes for CAWSGSVRNTEAFF. The gene calls are TRBV30 and TRBJ1-1; unclear D gene. V lost 1 base to trimming and J lost 1 base, with 10 bases between them. The germline V gene has CDR1 GTSNPN and CDR2 SVGIG (reference sequence). CDR3 size: 14 residues.

The chain has TRBV5-1 and TRBJ2-5; possibly TRBD1 or TRBD2 for D (5 bases each). The CDR3 is made up of 14 amino acids. Germline CDR1 reads SGHRS; CDR2 reads YFSETQ. Trimming removed 1 base at V and 3 bases at J, with 10 bases between. The CDR3 here is CASSLFGAKETQYF. CDR3 DNA sequence: TGCGCCAGCAGCTTGTTCGGGGCAAAAGAGACCCAGTACTTC.

This clone was observed a handful of times. This chain connects TRBV25-1 to TRBJ1-5; D remains ambiguous. CDR3 length: 17 residues. The germline V gene encodes CDR1 MGHDK and CDR2 SYGVNS. The germline V and J ends were trimmed by 2 bases and 3 bases, with 17 bases remaining between them. CDR3 sequence (DNA): TGTGCCAGCAGTGAACCGCCTCCGTTGGAGCACAATCAGCCCCAGCATTTT. As protein: CASSEPPPLEHNQPQHF.

The gene calls are TRBV2 and TRBJ2-1; the D gene is possibly TRBD1 (6 bases). CDR1 is SNHLY and CDR2 is FYNNEI in the germline V gene. V lost 9 bases, J lost 9 bases, and 15 bases lay in between. The CDR3 is 12 residues long. The CDR3 DNA is TGTGCCAGTAGTATAGGGGGTGTTGAGCAGTTCTTC. Its translation: CASSIGGVEQFF.

The chain links TRBV18 to TRBJ1-4; the D is unclear. The ends were cut back, 0 bases at V and 5 bases at J, with 16 bases in the middle. Germline loops: CDR1 KGHSH, CDR2 LQKENI. The CDR3 contains 17 residues. The CDR3 sequence: CASSPPGLNVANEKLFF. The CDR3 DNA is TGTGCCAGCTCACCACCGGGCCTCAACGTAGCCAATGAAAAACTGTTTTTT.

The chain employs TRBV5-4 and TRBJ2-5; TRBD1 matches 9 bases. Germline CDR1 and CDR2: SGHNT and YYREEE (reference sequence). The ends lost 0 bases at V and 4 bases at J; junction bases unmatched: 13. The CDR3 covers 18 residues. Written as DNA, the CDR3 is TGTGCCAGCAGCTTGGGAGGTACCGGGACAGGGATGGGAGAGACCCAGTACTTC. Translating it yields CASSLGGTGTGMGETQYF.

The chain carries TRBV4-1 and TRBJ2-7; 7 bases match TRBD2. Germline lookup yields CDR1 MGHRA and CDR2 YSYEKL. CDR3 length equals 15 residues. V shed 4 bases, J shed 0 bases, and the junction held 6 bases outside the gene matches. DNA of the CDR3: TGCGCCAGCAGCCTGAGGACTAGTAACTCCTACGAGCAGTACTTC. It encodes CASSLRTSNSYEQYF.

The chain employs TRBV2 and TRBJ2-5; a weak D match, TRBD1 (5 bases). The CDR3 has 13 residues. Trimming took off 7 bases at V and 5 bases at J, with 14 bases between the two ends. The germline V gene encodes CDR1 SNHLY and CDR2 FYNNEI. CDR3 protein: CASNKGQWETQYF. CDR3 coding DNA: TGTGCCAGCAACAAGGGGCAGTGGGAGACCCAGTACTTC.

The V call is TRBV19, the J call TRBJ2-3; no firm D call. The germline V and J ends were trimmed by 0 bases and 4 bases, with 8 bases remaining between them. This CDR3 has 14 amino acids. The germline V gene encodes CDR1 LNHDA and CDR2 SQIVND (reference sequence). The CDR3 spells CASSIDLGADTQYF. The CDR3 coding sequence is TGTGCCAGTAGTATAGATCTAGGTGCAGATACGCAGTATTTT.

V and J are TRBV29-1 and TRBJ2-1; TRBD2 agrees at 7 bases. Germline loops: CDR1 SQVTM, CDR2 ANQGSEA. With 3 bases clipped from V and 8 bases from J, the junction kept 16 bases outside the gene matches. The CDR3 totals 16 residues. The CDR3 is CSVELPLAQKVDEQFF. Here the CDR3 DNA reads TGCAGCGTTGAGCTACCACTAGCGCAAAAGGTAGATGAGCAGTTCTTC.

In its sample, this clone was seen once. The chain recombines TRBV19 with TRBJ2-7, with D possibly matching TRBD2 (6 bases). CDR1 is LNHDA, CDR2 SQIVND, per germline (reference sequence). This CDR3 has 12 amino acids. The ends were cut back, 2 bases at V and 7 bases at J, with 9 bases in the middle. CDR3 coding DNA: TGTGCCAGTAGTATATCGGGGAGGGAGCAGTACTTC. Translated: CASSISGREQYF.